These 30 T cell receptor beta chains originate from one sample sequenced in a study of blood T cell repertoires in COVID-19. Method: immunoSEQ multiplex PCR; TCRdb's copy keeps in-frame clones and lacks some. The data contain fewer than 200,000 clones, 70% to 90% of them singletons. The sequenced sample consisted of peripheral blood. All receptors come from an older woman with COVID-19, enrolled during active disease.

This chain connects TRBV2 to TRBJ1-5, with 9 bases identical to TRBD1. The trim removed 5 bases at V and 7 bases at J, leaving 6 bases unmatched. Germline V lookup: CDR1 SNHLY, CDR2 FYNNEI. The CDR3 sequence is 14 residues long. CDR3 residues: CASSITGGPQPQHF. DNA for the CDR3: TGTGCCAGCAGTATAACAGGGGGCCCCCAGCCCCAGCATTTT. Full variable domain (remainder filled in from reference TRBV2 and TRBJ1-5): EPEVTQTPSHQVTQMGQEVILRCVPISNHLYFYWYRQILGQKVEFLVSFYNNEISEKSEIFDDQFSVERPDGSNFTLKIRSTKLEDSAMYFCASSITGGPQPQHFGDGTRLSIL.

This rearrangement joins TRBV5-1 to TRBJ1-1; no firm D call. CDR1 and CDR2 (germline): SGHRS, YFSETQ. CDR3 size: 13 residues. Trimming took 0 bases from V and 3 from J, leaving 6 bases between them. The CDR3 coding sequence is TGCGCCAGCAGCTTGGGGCGGCACACTGAAGCTTTCTTT. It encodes CASSLGRHTEAFF.

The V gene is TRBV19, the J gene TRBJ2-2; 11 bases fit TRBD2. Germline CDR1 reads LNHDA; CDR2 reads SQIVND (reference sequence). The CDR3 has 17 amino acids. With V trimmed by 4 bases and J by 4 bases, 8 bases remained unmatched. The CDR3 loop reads CASSNVGLADFTGELFF. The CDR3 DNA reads TGTGCCAGTAGTAACGTGGGACTAGCGGACTTCACCGGGGAGCTGTTTTTT.

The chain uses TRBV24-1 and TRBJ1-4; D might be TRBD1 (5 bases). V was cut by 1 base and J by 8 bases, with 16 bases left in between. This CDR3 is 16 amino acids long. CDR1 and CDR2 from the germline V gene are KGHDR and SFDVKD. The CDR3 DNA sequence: TGTGCCACCAGTGATTTCCCAAGGGGTGTCGGGGAAAAACTGTTTTTT. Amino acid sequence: CATSDFPRGVGEKLFF.

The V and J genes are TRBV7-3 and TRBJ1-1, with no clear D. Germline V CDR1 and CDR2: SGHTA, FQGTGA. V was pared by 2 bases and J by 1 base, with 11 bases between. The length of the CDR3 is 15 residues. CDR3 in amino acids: CASSLGLAKNTEAFF. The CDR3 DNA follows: TGTGCCAGCAGCTTAGGTCTAGCGAAGAACACTGAAGCTTTCTTT. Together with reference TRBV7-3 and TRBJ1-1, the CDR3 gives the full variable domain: GAGVSQTPSNKVTEKGKYVELRCDPISGHTALYWYRQSLGQGPEFLIYFQGTGAADDSGLPNDRFFAVRPEGSVSTLKIQRTERGDSAVYLCASSLGLAKNTEAFFGQGTRLTVV.

This CDR3 reads CSVVRGAGGEQYF. CDR3 sequence (DNA): TGCAGCGTTGTTCGGGGAGCCGGGGGGGAGCAGTACTTC. This chain connects TRBV29-1 to TRBJ2-7; TRBD2 agrees at 7 bases. Trimming took 4 bases from V and 7 from J; bases not matched to a gene: 10. Germline CDR1 is SQVTM and CDR2 is ANQGSEA. This CDR3 is built from 13 residues.

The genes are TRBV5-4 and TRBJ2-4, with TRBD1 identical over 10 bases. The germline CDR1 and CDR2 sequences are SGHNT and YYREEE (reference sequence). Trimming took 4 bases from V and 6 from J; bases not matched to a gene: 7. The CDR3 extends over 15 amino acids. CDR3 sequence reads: CASSPGGQGRNIQYF. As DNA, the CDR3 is TGTGCCAGCAGCCCGGGGGGACAGGGGAGAAACATTCAGTACTTC.

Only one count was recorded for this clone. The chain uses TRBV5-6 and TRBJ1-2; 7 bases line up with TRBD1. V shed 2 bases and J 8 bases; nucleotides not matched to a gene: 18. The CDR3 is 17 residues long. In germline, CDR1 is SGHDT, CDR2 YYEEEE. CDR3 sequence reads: CASSFSTGLGQYGGYTF. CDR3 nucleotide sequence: TGTGCCAGCAGCTTCTCGACAGGGTTAGGGCAATATGGGGGCTACACCTTC. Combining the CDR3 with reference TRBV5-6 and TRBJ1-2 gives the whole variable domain DAGVTQSPTHLIKTRGQQVTLRCSPKSGHDTVSWYQQALGQGPQFIFQYYEEEERQRGNFPDRFSGHQFPNYSSELNVNALLLGDSALYLCASSFSTGLGQYGGYTFGSGTRLTVV.

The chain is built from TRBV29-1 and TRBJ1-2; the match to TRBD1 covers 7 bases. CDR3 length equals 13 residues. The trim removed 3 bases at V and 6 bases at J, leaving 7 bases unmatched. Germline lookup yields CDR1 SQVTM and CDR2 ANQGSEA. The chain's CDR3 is CSVDYPTGNGYTF. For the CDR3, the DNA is TGCAGCGTTGACTACCCGACAGGGAATGGCTACACCTTC.

The CDR3 coding sequence is TGTGCCAGCAGACCTAGCGGGTCCCCCGGGAATGAGCAGTTCTTC. As protein: CASRPSGSPGNEQFF. The chain carries TRBV7-9 and TRBJ2-1; 8 bases match TRBD2. V was pared by 6 bases and J by 7 bases, with 11 bases of the junction left unmatched. The germline gives CDR1 SEHNR, CDR2 FQNEAQ (reference sequence). This CDR3 is 15 amino acids long.

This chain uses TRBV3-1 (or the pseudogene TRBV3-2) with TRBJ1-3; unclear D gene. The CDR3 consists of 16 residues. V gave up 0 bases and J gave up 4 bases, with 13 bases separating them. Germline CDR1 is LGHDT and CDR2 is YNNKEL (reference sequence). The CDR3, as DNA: TGTGCCAGCAGCCAAGATCGAGGTGTCCGCGGAAACACCATATATTTT. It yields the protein CASSQDRGVRGNTIYF.

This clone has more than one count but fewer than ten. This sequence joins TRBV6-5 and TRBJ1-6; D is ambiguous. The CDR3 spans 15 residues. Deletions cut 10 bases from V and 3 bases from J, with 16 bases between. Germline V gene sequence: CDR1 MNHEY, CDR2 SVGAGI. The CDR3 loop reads CATQLRSSYNSPLHF. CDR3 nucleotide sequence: TGTGCCACTCAATTGAGGTCTAGCTATAATTCACCCCTCCACTTT.

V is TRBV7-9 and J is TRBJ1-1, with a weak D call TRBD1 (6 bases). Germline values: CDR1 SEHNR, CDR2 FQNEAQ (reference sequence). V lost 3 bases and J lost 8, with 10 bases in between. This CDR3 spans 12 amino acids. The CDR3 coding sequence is TGTGCCAGCAGCTTTAGGACAGCAGAAGCTTTCTTT. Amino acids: CASSFRTAEAFF.

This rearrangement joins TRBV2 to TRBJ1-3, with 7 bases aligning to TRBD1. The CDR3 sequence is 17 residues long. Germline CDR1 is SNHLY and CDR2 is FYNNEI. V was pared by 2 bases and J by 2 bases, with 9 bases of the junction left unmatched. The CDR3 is CASSERGQSPPGNTIYF. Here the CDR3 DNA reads TGTGCCAGCAGTGAAAGGGGACAGTCCCCTCCTGGAAACACCATATATTTT.

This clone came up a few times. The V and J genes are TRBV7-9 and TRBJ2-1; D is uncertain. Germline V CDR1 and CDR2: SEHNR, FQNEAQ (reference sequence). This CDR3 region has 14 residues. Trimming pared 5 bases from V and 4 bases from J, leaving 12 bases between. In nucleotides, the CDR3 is TGTGCCAGCAGCCGAGATAAGATTTACAATGAGCAGTTCTTC. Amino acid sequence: CASSRDKIYNEQFF. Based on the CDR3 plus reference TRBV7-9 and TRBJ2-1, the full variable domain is DTGVSQNPRHKITKRGQNVTFRCDPISEHNRLYWYRQTLGQGPEFLTYFQNEAQLEKSRLLSDRFSAERPKGSFSTLEIQRTEQGDSAMYLCASSRDKIYNEQFFGPGTRLTVL.

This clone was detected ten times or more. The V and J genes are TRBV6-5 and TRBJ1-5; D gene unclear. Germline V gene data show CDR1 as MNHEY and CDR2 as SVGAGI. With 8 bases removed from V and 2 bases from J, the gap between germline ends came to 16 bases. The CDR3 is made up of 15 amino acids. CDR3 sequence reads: CASPKAREGNQPQHF. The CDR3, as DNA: TGTGCCAGCCCCAAGGCTAGGGAGGGCAATCAGCCCCAGCATTTT.

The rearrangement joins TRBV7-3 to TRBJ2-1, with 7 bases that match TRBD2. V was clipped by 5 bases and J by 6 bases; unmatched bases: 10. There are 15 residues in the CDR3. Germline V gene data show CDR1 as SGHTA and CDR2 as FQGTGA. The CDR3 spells CASSAHSGFPNEQFF. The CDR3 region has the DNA TGTGCCAGCAGCGCCCATAGCGGGTTCCCCAATGAGCAGTTCTTC. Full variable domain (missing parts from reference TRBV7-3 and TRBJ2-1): GAGVSQTPSNKVTEKGKYVELRCDPISGHTALYWYRQSLGQGPEFLIYFQGTGAADDSGLPNDRFFAVRPEGSVSTLKIQRTERGDSAVYLCASSAHSGFPNEQFFGPGTRLTVL.

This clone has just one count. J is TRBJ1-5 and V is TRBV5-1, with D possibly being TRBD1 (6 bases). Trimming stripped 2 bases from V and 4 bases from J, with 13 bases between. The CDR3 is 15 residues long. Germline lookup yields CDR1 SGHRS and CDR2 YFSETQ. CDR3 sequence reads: CASSFTGNRNQPQHF. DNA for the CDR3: TGCGCCAGCAGCTTTACAGGGAATAGGAATCAGCCCCAGCATTTT.

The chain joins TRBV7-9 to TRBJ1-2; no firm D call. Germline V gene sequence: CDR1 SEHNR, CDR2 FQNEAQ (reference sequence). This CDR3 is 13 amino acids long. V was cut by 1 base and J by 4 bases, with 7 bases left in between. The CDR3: CASSLGQFYGYTF. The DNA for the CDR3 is TGTGCCAGCAGCTTAGGCCAGTTCTATGGCTACACCTTC. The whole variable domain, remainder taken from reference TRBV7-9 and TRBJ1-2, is DTGVSQNPRHKITKRGQNVTFRCDPISEHNRLYWYRQTLGQGPEFLTYFQNEAQLEKSRLLSDRFSAERPKGSFSTLEIQRTEQGDSAMYLCASSLGQFYGYTFGSGTRLTVV.

CDR3 in DNA: TGTGCCAGTAGCCGACAGGGCGCCTATGGCTACACCTTC. Translating gives CASSRQGAYGYTF. This chain joins TRBV19 and TRBJ1-2, with 7 positions matching TRBD1. Germline V gene data show CDR1 as LNHDA and CDR2 as SQIVND (reference sequence). With 6 bases clipped from V and 4 bases from J, the junction kept 5 bases outside the gene matches. The length of the CDR3 is 13 residues.

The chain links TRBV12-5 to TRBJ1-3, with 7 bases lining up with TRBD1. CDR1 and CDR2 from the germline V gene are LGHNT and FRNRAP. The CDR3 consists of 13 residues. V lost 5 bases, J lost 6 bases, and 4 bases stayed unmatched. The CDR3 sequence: CASGLTGANTIYF. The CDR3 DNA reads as TGTGCTAGTGGTCTTACAGGGGCAAACACCATATATTTT. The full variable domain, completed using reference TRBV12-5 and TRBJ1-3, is DARVTQTPRHKVTEMGQEVTMRCQPILGHNTVFWYRQTMMQGLELLAYFRNRAPLDDSGMPKDRFSAEMPDATLATLKIQPSEPRDSAVYFCASGLTGANTIYFGEGSWLTVV.

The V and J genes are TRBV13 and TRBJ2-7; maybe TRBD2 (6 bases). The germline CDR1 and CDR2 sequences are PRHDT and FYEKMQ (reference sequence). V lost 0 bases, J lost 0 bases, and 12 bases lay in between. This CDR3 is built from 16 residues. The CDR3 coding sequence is TGTGCCAGCAGCTTAGGGGTAGCGGCGCCCTCCTACGAGCAGTACTTC. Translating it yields CASSLGVAAPSYEQYF.

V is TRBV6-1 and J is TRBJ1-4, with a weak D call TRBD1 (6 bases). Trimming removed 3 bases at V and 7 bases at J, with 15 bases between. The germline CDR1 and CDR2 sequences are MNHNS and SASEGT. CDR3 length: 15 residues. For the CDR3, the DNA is TGTGCCAGCAGTGAGGATCGGGGGGCAGGTGAAAAACTGTTTTTT. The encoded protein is CASSEDRGAGEKLFF.

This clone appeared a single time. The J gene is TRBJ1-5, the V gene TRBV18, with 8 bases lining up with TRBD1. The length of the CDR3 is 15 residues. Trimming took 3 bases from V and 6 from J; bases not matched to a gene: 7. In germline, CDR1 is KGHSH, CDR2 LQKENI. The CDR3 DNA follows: TGTGCCAGCTCACCCAGCGGACAGGGAACTCAGCCCCAGCATTTT. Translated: CASSPSGQGTQPQHF.

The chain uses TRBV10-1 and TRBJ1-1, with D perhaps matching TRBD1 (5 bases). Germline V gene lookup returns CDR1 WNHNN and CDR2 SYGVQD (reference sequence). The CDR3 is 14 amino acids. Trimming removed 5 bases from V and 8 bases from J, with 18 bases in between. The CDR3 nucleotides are TGCGCCAGCAGTCCCTCGGGGGGAACGGCGGAAGCTTTCTTT. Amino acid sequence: CASSPSGGTAEAFF.

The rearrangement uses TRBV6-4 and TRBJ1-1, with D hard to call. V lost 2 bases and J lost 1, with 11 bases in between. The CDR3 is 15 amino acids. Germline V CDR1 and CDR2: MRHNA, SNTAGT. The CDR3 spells CASSDGSLKNTEAFF. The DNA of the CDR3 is TGTGCCAGCAGTGACGGTAGCCTAAAGAACACTGAAGCTTTCTTT.

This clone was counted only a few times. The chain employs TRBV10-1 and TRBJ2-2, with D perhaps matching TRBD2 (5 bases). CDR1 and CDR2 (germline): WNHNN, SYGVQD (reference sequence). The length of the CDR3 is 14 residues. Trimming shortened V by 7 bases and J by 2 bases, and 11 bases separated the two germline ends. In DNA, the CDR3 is TGCGCCAGCATGCGGGCCGGCAACACCGGGGAGCTGTTTTTT. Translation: CASMRAGNTGELFF.

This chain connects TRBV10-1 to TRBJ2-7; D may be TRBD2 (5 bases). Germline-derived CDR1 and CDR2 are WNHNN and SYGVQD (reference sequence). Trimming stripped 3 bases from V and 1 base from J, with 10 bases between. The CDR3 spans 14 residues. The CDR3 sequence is CASSDHGESYEQYF. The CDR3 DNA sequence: TGCGCCAGCAGTGATCACGGGGAATCCTACGAGCAGTACTTC.

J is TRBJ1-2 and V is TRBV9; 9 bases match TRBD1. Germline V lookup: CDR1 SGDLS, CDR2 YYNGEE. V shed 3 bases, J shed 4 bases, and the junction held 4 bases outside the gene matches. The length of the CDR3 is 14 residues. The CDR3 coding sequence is TGTGCCAGCAGCGGACAGGGGGGTAGCTATGGCTACACCTTC. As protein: CASSGQGGSYGYTF.

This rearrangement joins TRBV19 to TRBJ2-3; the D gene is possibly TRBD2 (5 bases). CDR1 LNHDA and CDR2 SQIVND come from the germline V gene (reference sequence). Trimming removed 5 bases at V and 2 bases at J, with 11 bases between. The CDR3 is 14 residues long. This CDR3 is CASSLKDFTDTQYF. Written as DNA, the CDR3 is TGTGCCAGTAGTTTAAAGGACTTCACAGATACGCAGTATTTT.